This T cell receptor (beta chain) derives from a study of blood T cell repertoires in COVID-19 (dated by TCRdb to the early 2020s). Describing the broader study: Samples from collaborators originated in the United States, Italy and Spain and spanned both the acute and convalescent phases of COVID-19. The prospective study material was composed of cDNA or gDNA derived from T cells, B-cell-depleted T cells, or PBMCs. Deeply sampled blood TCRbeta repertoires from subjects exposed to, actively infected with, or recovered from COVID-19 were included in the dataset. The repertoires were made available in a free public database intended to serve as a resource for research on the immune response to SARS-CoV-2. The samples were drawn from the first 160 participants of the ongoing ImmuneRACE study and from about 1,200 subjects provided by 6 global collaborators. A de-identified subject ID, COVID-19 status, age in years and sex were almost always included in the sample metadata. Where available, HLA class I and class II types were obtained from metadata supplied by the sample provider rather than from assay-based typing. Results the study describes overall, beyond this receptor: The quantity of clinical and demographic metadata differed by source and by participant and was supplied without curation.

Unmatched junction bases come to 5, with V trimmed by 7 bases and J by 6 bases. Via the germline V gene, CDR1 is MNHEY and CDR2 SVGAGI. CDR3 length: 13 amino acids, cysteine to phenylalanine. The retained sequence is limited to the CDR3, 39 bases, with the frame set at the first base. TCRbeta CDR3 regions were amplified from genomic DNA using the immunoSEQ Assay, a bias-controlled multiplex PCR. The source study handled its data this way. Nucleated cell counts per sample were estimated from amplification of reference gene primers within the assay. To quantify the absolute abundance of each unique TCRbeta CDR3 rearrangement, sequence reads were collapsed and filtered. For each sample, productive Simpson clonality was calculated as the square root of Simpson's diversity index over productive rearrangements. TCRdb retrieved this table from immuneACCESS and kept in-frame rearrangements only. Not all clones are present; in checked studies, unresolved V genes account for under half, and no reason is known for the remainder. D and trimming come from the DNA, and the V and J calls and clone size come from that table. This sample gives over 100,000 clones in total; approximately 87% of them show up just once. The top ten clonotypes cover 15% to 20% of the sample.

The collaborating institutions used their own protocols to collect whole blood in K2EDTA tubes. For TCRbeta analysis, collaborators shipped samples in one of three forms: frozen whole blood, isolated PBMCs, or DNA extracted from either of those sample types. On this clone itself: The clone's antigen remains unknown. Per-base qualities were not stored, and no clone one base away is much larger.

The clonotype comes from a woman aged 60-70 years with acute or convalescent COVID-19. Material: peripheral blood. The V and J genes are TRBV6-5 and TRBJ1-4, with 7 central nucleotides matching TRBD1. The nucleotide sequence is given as TGTGCCAGCATGCGACAGGGAGATGAAAAACTGTTTTTT. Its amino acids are CASMRQGDEKLFF.